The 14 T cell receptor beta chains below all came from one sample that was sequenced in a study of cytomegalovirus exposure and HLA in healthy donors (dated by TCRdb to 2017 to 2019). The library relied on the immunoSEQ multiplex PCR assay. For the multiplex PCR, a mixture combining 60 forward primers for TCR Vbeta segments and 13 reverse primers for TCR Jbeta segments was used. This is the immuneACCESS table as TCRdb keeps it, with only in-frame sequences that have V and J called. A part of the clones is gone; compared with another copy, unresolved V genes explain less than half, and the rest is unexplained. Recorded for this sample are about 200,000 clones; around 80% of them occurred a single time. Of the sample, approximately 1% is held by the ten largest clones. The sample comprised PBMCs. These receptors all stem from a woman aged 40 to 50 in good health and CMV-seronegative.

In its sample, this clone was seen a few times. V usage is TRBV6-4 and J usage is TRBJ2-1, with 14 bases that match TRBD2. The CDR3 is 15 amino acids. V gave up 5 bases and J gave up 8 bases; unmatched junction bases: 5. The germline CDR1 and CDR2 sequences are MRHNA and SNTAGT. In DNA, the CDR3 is TGTGCCAGCAGTCCCGGGACTAGCGGGAGCGATGAGCAGTTCTTC. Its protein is CASSPGTSGSDEQFF.

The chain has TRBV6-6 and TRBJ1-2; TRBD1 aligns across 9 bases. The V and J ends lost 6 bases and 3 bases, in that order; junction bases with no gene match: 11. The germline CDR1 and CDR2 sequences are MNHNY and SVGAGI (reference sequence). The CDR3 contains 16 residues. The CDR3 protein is CASRTDRGRGDYGYTF. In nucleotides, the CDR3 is TGTGCCAGCAGAACGGACAGGGGACGGGGCGACTATGGCTACACCTTC.

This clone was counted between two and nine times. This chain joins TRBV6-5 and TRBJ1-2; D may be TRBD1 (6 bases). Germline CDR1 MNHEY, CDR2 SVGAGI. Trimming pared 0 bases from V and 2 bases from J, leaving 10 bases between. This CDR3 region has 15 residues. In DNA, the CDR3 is TGTGCCAGCAGTTACTCAGGGGGACTAAACTATGGCTACACCTTC. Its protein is CASSYSGGLNYGYTF.

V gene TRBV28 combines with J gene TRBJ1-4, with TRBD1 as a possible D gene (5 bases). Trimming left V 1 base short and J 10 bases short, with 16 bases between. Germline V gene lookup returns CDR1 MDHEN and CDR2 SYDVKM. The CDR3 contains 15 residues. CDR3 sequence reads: CASSLFLTPGGKLFF. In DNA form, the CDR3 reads TGTGCCAGCAGTTTATTTTTGACCCCCGGGGGAAAACTGTTTTTT.

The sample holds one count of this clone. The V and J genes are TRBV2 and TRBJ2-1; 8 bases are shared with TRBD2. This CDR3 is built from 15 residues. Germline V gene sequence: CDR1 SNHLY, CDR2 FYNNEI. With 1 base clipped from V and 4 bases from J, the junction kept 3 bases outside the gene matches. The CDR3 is CASSEGRGGYNEQFF. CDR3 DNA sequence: TGTGCCAGCAGTGAAGGTCGCGGGGGGTACAATGAGCAGTTCTTC.

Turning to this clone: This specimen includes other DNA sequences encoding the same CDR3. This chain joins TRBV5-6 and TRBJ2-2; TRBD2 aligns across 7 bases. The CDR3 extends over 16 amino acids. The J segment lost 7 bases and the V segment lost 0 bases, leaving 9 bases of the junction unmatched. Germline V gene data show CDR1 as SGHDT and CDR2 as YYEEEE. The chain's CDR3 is CASSLEFGEGIGELFF. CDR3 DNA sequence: TGTGCCAGCAGCTTGGAGTTCGGGGAGGGTATCGGGGAGCTGTTTTTT.

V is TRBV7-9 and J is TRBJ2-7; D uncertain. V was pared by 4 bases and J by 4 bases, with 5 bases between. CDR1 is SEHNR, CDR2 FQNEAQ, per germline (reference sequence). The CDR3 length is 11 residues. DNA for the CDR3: TGTGCCAGCAGCTCCGTTTACGAGCAGTACTTC. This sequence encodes CASSSVYEQYF.

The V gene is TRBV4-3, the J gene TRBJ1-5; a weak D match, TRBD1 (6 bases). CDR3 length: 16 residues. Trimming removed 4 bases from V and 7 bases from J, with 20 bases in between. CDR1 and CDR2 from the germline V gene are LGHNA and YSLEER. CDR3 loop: CASSLTPQTTGQPQHF. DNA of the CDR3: TGCGCCAGCAGCCTAACCCCACAGACTACAGGGCAGCCCCAGCATTTT.

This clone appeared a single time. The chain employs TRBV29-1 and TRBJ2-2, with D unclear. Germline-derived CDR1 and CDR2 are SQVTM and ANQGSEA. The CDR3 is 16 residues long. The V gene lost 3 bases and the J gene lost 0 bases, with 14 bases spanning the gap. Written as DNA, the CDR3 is TGCAGCGTTGATACTTCCCAAGTAGCGAACACCGGGGAGCTGTTTTTT. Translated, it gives CSVDTSQVANTGELFF.

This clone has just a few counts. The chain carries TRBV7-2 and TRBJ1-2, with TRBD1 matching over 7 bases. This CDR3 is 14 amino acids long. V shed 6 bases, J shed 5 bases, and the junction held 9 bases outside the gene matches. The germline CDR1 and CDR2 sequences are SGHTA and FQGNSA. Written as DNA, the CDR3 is TGTGCCAGCAGTTTCACAGGGGTTGGGTATGGCTACACCTTC. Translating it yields CASSFTGVGYGYTF.

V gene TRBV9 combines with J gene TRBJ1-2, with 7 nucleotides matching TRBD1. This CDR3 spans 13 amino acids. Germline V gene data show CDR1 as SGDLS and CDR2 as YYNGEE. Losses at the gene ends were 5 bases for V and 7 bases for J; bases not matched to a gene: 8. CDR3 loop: CASSRTDRAGYTF. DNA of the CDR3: TGTGCCAGCAGTCGAACCGACAGGGCTGGCTACACCTTC.

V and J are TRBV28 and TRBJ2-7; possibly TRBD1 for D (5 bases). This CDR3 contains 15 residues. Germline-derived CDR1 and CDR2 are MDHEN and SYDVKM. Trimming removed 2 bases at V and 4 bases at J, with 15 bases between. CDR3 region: CASSLGQGAFYEQYF. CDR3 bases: TGTGCCAGCAGTTTAGGGCAGGGCGCCTTTTACGAGCAGTACTTC.

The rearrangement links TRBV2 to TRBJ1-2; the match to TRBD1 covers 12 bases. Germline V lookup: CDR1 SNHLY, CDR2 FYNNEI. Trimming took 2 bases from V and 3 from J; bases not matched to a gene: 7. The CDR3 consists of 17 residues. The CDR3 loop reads CASSELGTGGTDYGYTF. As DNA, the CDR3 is TGTGCCAGCAGTGAACTCGGGACAGGGGGCACCGACTATGGCTACACCTTC. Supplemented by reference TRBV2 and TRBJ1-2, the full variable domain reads EPEVTQTPSHQVTQMGQEVILRCVPISNHLYFYWYRQILGQKVEFLVSFYNNEISEKSEIFDDQFSVERPDGSNFTLKIRSTKLEDSAMYFCASSELGTGGTDYGYTFGSGTRLTVV.

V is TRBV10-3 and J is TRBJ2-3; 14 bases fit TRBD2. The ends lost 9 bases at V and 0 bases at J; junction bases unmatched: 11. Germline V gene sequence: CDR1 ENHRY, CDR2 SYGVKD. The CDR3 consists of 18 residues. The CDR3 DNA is TGTGCCATTACCCAAGGGACTAGCGGGAGAGGGAGCACAGATACGCAGTATTTT. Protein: CAITQGTSGRGSTDTQYF.